This T cell receptor (beta chain) appears in the sequencing data of a study of blood T cell repertoires in COVID-19. Germline V gene lookup returns CDR1 LGHDT and CDR2 YNNKEL (reference sequence). This CDR3 region has 16 residues. V was pared by 1 base and J by 8 bases, with 7 bases of the junction left unmatched. This clone showed up just once. Profiled with immunoSEQ multiplex PCR; TCRdb holds only in-frame clones, not every one. The table has fewer than 500,000 clones, approximately 86% seen once; the top ten hold under 0.85%. The sequence derives from a woman in her late teens or twenties who had recovered from COVID-19. The chain joins TRBV3-1 (or the pseudogene TRBV3-2) to TRBJ2-3, with TRBD2 matching 12 bases. Input material: PBMCs or T cells enriched from blood (not recorded which). The CDR3 is CASSQAASGGEGTQYF. The CDR3, as DNA: TGTGCCAGCAGCCAAGCGGCTAGCGGGGGGGAGGGTACGCAGTATTTT.